The 6 T cell receptor beta chains below all came from one sample that was sequenced in a study of blood T cell repertoires in COVID-19. Sequencing used immunoSEQ multiplex PCR; TCRdb keeps in-frame clones, though not all of them. The sample yields around 290,000 clones, roughly 86% seen once. Source material: PBMCs or T cells enriched from blood (not recorded which). All receptors come from a woman between 18 and 29 years old who had recovered from COVID-19.

V usage is TRBV27 and J usage is TRBJ1-2; TRBD1 aligns across 9 bases. CDR3 length equals 17 residues. The V segment lost 6 bases and the J segment 2 bases; nucleotides outside the gene matches: 13. Germline V CDR1 and CDR2: MNHEY, SMNVEV (reference sequence). The CDR3 nucleotides read TGTGCCAGCAGCCGAAAGGGTGGGACAGGGTCCAACTATGGCTACACCTTC. Its protein product is CASSRKGGTGSNYGYTF.

CDR3 residues: CASRDSMNTEAFF. As DNA, the CDR3 is TGTGCCAGCAGGGACAGCATGAACACTGAAGCTTTCTTT. The chain links TRBV28 to TRBJ1-1; D possibly corresponds to TRBD1 (6 bases). The V gene's germline CDR1 is MDHEN and CDR2 SYDVKM. With 6 bases removed from V and 0 bases from J, the gap between germline ends came to 8 bases. The CDR3 runs 13 residues.

The chain carries TRBV25-1 and TRBJ2-1; no firm D call. Germline CDR1 reads MGHDK; CDR2 reads SYGVNS. This CDR3 has 17 residues. V lost 0 bases and J lost 0, with 12 bases in between. CDR3 loop: CASSEYFRGISYNEQFF. Here the CDR3 DNA reads TGTGCCAGCAGTGAATATTTCCGCGGCATCTCCTACAATGAGCAGTTCTTC.

J is TRBJ2-7 and V is TRBV28; 8 bases fit TRBD1. CDR1 and CDR2 from the germline V gene are MDHEN and SYDVKM. The J segment lost 4 bases and the V segment lost 5 bases, leaving 7 bases of the junction unmatched. CDR3 length equals 14 residues. CDR3 DNA sequence: TGTGCCAGCAGTCTCAGGGGGCGAAGTTACGAGCAGTACTTC. Translated: CASSLRGRSYEQYF. The full variable domain, in which reference TRBV28 and TRBJ2-7 provide the parts outside the CDR3, is DVKVTQSSRYLVKRTGEKVFLECVQDMDHENMFWYRQDPGLGLRLIYFSYDVKMKEKGDIPEGYSVSREKKERFSLILESASTNQTSMYLCASSLRGRSYEQYFGPGTRLTVT.

J is TRBJ2-7 and V is TRBV4-1; maybe TRBD2 (5 bases). The CDR3 covers 15 residues. Germline CDR1 reads MGHRA; CDR2 reads YSYEKL. The ends were cut back, 1 base at V and 2 bases at J, with 12 bases in the middle. The CDR3 DNA is TGCGCCAGCAGCCAAGGTCGGGGATCCCCCTACGAGCAGTACTTC. Translation gives CASSQGRGSPYEQYF.

The chain joins TRBV2 to TRBJ2-5, with 10 bases identical to TRBD2. The CDR3 is 15 residues long. Per germline, CDR1 SNHLY and CDR2 FYNNEI. The V gene end was trimmed by 6 bases and the J gene end by 5 bases; junction bases not matched to a gene: 9. The CDR3 region has the DNA TGTGCCAGCAGCTCTCTAGCGGGGGTGTGGGAGACCCAGTACTTC. Residues: CASSSLAGVWETQYF.